The sequence of this TCR beta chain was determined in a study of blood T cell repertoires in COVID-19. Study overall: The United States, Italy and Spain provided the acute and convalescent COVID-19 samples. In each case, the material was cDNA or gDNA derived from T cells, B-cell-depleted T cells, or PBMCs.

The CDR3 totals 17 residues. Germline V gives CDR1 SEHNR, CDR2 FQNEAQ (reference sequence). V lost 1 base, J lost 3 bases, and 5 bases stayed unmatched. In the authors' workflow: Estimation of nucleated cell counts was performed using reference gene primer amplification. Sequencing used immunoSEQ multiplex PCR; TCRdb keeps in-frame clones, though not all of them. The D gene and trimming were derived from the DNA, and the V and J assignments and clone size from that table. In the table there are about 330,000 clones, just over 85% of which are singletons. The recovered donors of Cohort 3 showed two negative PCRs, clearance, or symptom resolution.

Sequencing was carried out using PBMCs or T cells enriched from blood (not recorded which). The rearrangement links TRBV7-9 to TRBJ2-3; 12 bases map to TRBD2. The TCR originated in a woman under 30 who had recovered from COVID-19. DNA for the CDR3: TGTGCCAGCAGCTTAGGGCTAGCGGGGGGGCCAACAGATACGCAGTATTTT. It yields the protein CASSLGLAGGPTDTQYF.